These T cell receptor beta chains were read from a single sample in a study of response to subunit inactivated influenza vaccine. TCRdb processed the RT-PCR reads anew with MiXCR; each CDR3 protein has one entry. The data show around 570,000 distinct CDR3 sequences, 6.5% to 8% seen once. Sequencing used PBMCs from blood, obtained less than 25 months after vaccination. The receptors were sampled from a man between 50 and 69 years old who received an inactivated influenza vaccine. Both conserved end residues are part of each CDR3. D genes are given only for firm matches. The size entry is marked missing in some rows and otherwise reads once, few, many or a size class.

J: TRBJ2-2
V: TRBV4-3
size: once
D: .
DNA: TGCGCCAGCAGCCAAAGGAAGACCGGGGAGCTGTTTTTT
CDR3: CASSQRKTGELFF

J: TRBJ2-5
V: TRBV20-1
size: few
D: TRBD1
DNA: TGCAGTGCTAGACTTCCTACGGGCAGGGGGTTAGAGACCCAGTACTTC
CDR3: CSARLPTGRGLETQYF

J: TRBJ2-2
V: TRBV4-2
size: .
D: .
DNA: TGTGCCATCAGCCTCGGGCTAGCCACCGGGGAGCTGTTTTTT
CDR3: CAISLGLATGELFF

J: TRBJ2-5
V: TRBV20-1
size: few
D: .
DNA: TGCAGTGCTAGCGTTTGGAGGGACATCGAAGAGACCCAGTACTTC
CDR3: CSASVWRDIEETQYF

J: TRBJ2-1
V: TRBV12-3/TRBV12-4
size: many
D: TRBD1
DNA: TGTGCCAGCAGTAGGGACAGGGAACCCTACAATGAGCAGTTCTTC
CDR3: CASSRDREPYNEQFF

J: TRBJ2-1
V: TRBV20-1
size: .
D: TRBD1
DNA: TGCAGTGCTGGGTCGGGGACAGGGGGCTTCAATGAGCAGTTCTTC
CDR3: CSAGSGTGGFNEQFF

J: TRBJ2-7
V: TRBV7-9
size: few
D: .
DNA: TGTGCCAGCAGCCAAGGAGGGGTCCACGAGCAGTACTTC
CDR3: CASSQGGVHEQYF

J: TRBJ2-1
V: TRBV7-9
size: .
D: TRBD1
DNA: TGTGCCAGCAGCACGCTCCCCGGGACAGGGGACAATGAGCAGTTCTTC
CDR3: CASSTLPGTGDNEQFF

J: TRBJ2-5
V: TRBV7-6
size: few
D: TRBD1
DNA: TGTGCCAGCAGCATTGGGACAGGGGGCTCAGAGACCCAGTACTTC
CDR3: CASSIGTGGSETQYF

J: TRBJ2-7
V: TRBV27
size: many
D: .
DNA: TGTGCCAGCAGTTTAATTGGCGGCGAGCAGTACTTC
CDR3: CASSLIGGEQYF

J: TRBJ1-1
V: TRBV7-9
size: many
D: .
DNA: TGTGCCAGCCTAAGGCGGGGTGCGGCTGAAGCTTTCTTT
CDR3: CASLRRGAAEAFF

J: TRBJ2-1
V: TRBV3-1
size: .
D: TRBD2
DNA: TGTGCCAGCAGCAGGACTAGCGGGCACTCCTACAATGAGCAGTTCTTC
CDR3: CASSRTSGHSYNEQFF

J: TRBJ2-1
V: TRBV9
size: .
D: .
DNA: TGTGCCAGCAGCGTAGACGCAGGGGCGTATGAGCAGTTCTTC
CDR3: CASSVDAGAYEQFF

J: TRBJ2-5
V: TRBV6-2/TRBV6-3
size: .
D: .
DNA: TGTGCCACTACCACCCCCCGTAGTTACCAAGAGACCCAGTACTTC
CDR3: CATTTPRSYQETQYF

J: TRBJ2-1
V: TRBV7-2
size: many
D: .
DNA: TGTGCCAGCAGCTTAGCACAAGACCCTTCCTACAATGAGCAGTTCTTC
CDR3: CASSLAQDPSYNEQFF

J: TRBJ2-1
V: TRBV4-2
size: .
D: TRBD2
DNA: TGTGCCAGCAGTGGGCTAGCGGGGCTAGAGGATGAGCAGTTCTTC
CDR3: CASSGLAGLEDEQFF

J: TRBJ2-4
V: TRBV6-1
size: .
D: .
DNA: TGTGCCAGCAGGGACCTGGGTGGCTTAAAAAACATTCAGTACTTC
CDR3: CASRDLGGLKNIQYF

J: TRBJ2-1
V: TRBV20-1
size: many
D: TRBD2
DNA: TGCAGTGCGGCAGCTAGCGGGACCTACAATGAGCAGTTCTTC
CDR3: CSAAASGTYNEQFF

J: TRBJ1-1
V: TRBV5-1
size: .
D: TRBD1
DNA: TGCGCCAGCAGCCTATCGGGACAGGCCACCGAAGCTTTCTTT
CDR3: CASSLSGQATEAFF

J: TRBJ1-6
V: TRBV20-1
size: .
D: TRBD1
DNA: TGCAGTGCCACGGGGGGGGACAGTGCCGATTCACCCCTCCACTTT
CDR3: CSATGGDSADSPLHF

J: TRBJ1-3
V: TRBV7-2
size: .
D: .
DNA: TGTGCCAGCAGCTTAGAAGGCACCTCTGGAAACACCATATATTTT
CDR3: CASSLEGTSGNTIYF

J: TRBJ1-5
V: TRBV6-2/TRBV6-3
size: .
D: TRBD1
DNA: TGTGCCAGCAGTTATCTAGGGGGCAATAGCAATCAGCCCCAGCATTTT
CDR3: CASSYLGGNSNQPQHF

J: TRBJ2-5
V: TRBV20-1
size: .
D: TRBD1
DNA: TGCAGTGCTAGAGAGCAGGACAGGGTATCAGAGACCCAGTACTTC
CDR3: CSAREQDRVSETQYF

J: TRBJ2-3
V: TRBV4-2
size: .
D: .
DNA: TGTGCCAGCAGCCATGTCAAGGGGGCAGATACGCAGTATTTT
CDR3: CASSHVKGADTQYF

J: TRBJ2-7
V: TRBV5-1
size: many
D: .
DNA: TGCGCCAGCAACCGGGACGGATACTACGAGCAGTACTTC
CDR3: CASNRDGYYEQYF

J: TRBJ1-1
V: TRBV7-2
size: many
D: .
DNA: TGTGCCAGCAGCTCTCGGGCTGAAGCTTTCTTT
CDR3: CASSSRAEAFF

J: TRBJ1-6
V: TRBV28
size: .
D: .
DNA: TGTGCCAGCAGTCGCACTGGACTGTCTCGGCCCCTCCACTTT
CDR3: CASSRTGLSRPLHF

J: TRBJ1-6
V: TRBV5-1
size: .
D: TRBD1
DNA: TGCGCCAGCAGTTTGCAGGGGGCAAGGAATTCACCCCTCCACTTT
CDR3: CASSLQGARNSPLHF

J: TRBJ2-5
V: TRBV7-9
size: few
D: TRBD1
DNA: TGTGCCAGCAGCTCCCGGGACAGGGAAGAGACCCAGTACTTC
CDR3: CASSSRDREETQYF

J: TRBJ2-5
V: TRBV9
size: .
D: .
DNA: TGTGCCAGCAGCCCAGGATTGGGGAGGGAGACCCAGTACTTC
CDR3: CASSPGLGRETQYF

J: TRBJ2-1
V: TRBV12-3/TRBV12-4
size: many
D: TRBD1
DNA: TGTGCCAGCAGCACGACAGGGGGTGAGCAGTTCTTC
CDR3: CASSTTGGEQFF

J: TRBJ2-7
V: TRBV27
size: .
D: .
DNA: TGTGCCAGCAGTCCACATAGCTTGGACAGTGTCCAGTACTTC
CDR3: CASSPHSLDSVQYF

J: TRBJ2-7
V: TRBV19
size: .
D: .
DNA: TGTGCCCTCCTAACGGCGGGACAGCGGACCTACGAGCAGTACTTC
CDR3: CALLTAGQRTYEQYF

J: TRBJ1-1
V: TRBV5-8
size: .
D: .
DNA: TGTGCCAGCAGCTTGGGGGCGCGGTTTCAAACTGAAGCTTTCTTT
CDR3: CASSLGARFQTEAFF

J: TRBJ2-5
V: TRBV5-1
size: .
D: .
DNA: TGCGCCAGCTGCCTGGACAGTCTGGAGACCCAGTACTTC
CDR3: CASCLDSLETQYF

J: TRBJ2-5
V: TRBV21-1
size: .
D: .
DNA: TGTGCCAGCAGCAAAGCCGGGGCGGGACAGATGGCAGAGACCCAGTACTTC
CDR3: CASSKAGAGQMAETQYF

J: TRBJ2-7
V: TRBV5-1
size: .
D: .
DNA: TGCGCCAGCAGCTTGGGACAGCTCACCTACGAGCAGTACTTC
CDR3: CASSLGQLTYEQYF

J: TRBJ1-1
V: TRBV14
size: .
D: TRBD1
DNA: TGTGCCAGCAGCCGACGGACAGGGAACACTGAAGCTTTCTTT
CDR3: CASSRRTGNTEAFF

J: TRBJ2-3
V: TRBV7-9
size: .
D: .
DNA: TGTGCCAGCCCGGCGGAGGGGCCGTGGGATACGCAGTATTTT
CDR3: CASPAEGPWDTQYF

J: TRBJ2-1
V: TRBV4-3
size: .
D: .
DNA: TGCGCCAGCTGCCAAGCGTGGTTCGGAGACAATGAGCAGTTCTTC
CDR3: CASCQAWFGDNEQFF

J: TRBJ2-1
V: TRBV2
size: once
D: .
DNA: TGTGCCAGCAGTACACAGGGTATCGGTAATGAGCAGTTCTTC
CDR3: CASSTQGIGNEQFF